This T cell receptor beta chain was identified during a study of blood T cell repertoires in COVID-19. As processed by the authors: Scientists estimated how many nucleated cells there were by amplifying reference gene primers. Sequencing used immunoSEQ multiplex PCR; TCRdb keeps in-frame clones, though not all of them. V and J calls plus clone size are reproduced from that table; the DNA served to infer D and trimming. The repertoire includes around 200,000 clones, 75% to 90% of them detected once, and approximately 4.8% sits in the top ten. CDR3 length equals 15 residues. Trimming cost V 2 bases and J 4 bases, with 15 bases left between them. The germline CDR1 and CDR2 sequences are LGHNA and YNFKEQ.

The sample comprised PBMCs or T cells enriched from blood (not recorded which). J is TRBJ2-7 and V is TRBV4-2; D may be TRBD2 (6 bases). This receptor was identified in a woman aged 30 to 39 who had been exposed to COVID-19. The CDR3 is CASSQTTRGSYEQYF. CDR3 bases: TGTGCCAGCAGCCAAACGACTAGAGGATCTTACGAGCAGTACTTC.